The 9 T cell receptor beta chains below were found in one sample sequenced in a study of vaccination and CD4 T cells after COVID-19 (dated by TCRdb to between 2021 and 2022). The library was generated by PCR. Instrument used: Illumina iSeq 100. TCR sequencing of DNA from cultured CD4+ T cells used the Oncomine TCR Beta short-read assay at the Johns Hopkins FTIC core. Using fastp at Q25 and MiXCR, TCRdb reprocessed the public reads and kept productive beta chains. Identical CDR3 proteins give one entry, which carries the most common genes and DNA. The sample has 10,000 or so distinct CDR3 sequences on record, approximately 71% of them singletons. The ten biggest clones cover roughly 25% of the sample. These receptors have no known antigen. What this sample's treatment or condition label stands for: roughly ten-day PBMC culture with coronavirus spike peptide pools or control peptides (ViraFEST assay).

Sample: CD4+ T cells from blood, cultured in vitro. These receptors originate from a human donor who had recovered from COVID-19.

A few counts support this clonotype. The V gene is TRBV27, the J gene TRBJ1-3, with D possibly matching TRBD1 (6 bases). The CDR3 is 13 residues long. Germline V gene data show CDR1 as MNHEY and CDR2 as SMNVEV (reference sequence). V was clipped by 3 bases and J by 4 bases, with 7 bases between them. CDR3 in DNA: TGTGCCAGCAGTTTGCAGGGGGGAAACACCATATATTTT. Amino acid sequence: CASSLQGGNTIYF.

The chain employs TRBV23-1 and TRBJ1-2; TRBD1 matches 8 bases. TRBV23-1 is treated as an ORF (open reading frame) with a function not yet certain. The CDR3 contains 16 residues. J lost 4 bases, V lost 6 bases, and 13 bases had no gene match. The CDR3 protein is CASRTGGTPVLYGYTF. CDR3 in DNA: TGCGCCAGCAGAACAGGGGGAACCCCTGTCCTCTATGGCTACACCTTC.

V is TRBV6-1 and J is TRBJ1-1, with unresolved D. V lost 6 bases to trimming and J lost 3 bases, with 20 bases between them. CDR1 MNHNS and CDR2 SASEGT come from the germline V gene. CDR3 length equals 16 residues. The CDR3 DNA is TGTGCCAGCAGCCTACCCCCGGGGAAAGTTGACACTGAAGCTTTCTTT. This translates into CASSLPPGKVDTEAFF.

The chain links TRBV20-1 to TRBJ1-6, with D possibly matching TRBD1 (5 bases). There are 14 residues in the CDR3. V lost 0 bases and J 8 bases, leaving 11 bases between the germline ends. The germline CDR1 and CDR2 sequences are DFQATT and SNEGSKA (reference sequence). CDR3 DNA: TGCAGTGCTAGAGAGCCAGGGAGGCATTCACCCCTCCACTTT. Translated, it gives CSAREPGRHSPLHF.

The chain couples TRBV20-1 to TRBJ1-5, with a tentative D call TRBD1 (5 bases). The germline V gene has CDR1 DFQATT and CDR2 SNEGSKA (reference sequence). With 2 bases removed from V and 7 bases from J, the gap between germline ends came to 9 bases. The CDR3 length is 12 residues. CDR3 in amino acids: CSARQGFQPQHF. The CDR3 DNA is TGCAGTGCTAGACAGGGTTTCCAGCCCCAGCATTTT.

The chain recombines TRBV10-3 with TRBJ2-6, with D possibly being TRBD1 (6 bases). V lost 6 bases, J lost 0 bases, and 15 bases lay in between. Germline V CDR1 and CDR2: ENHRY, SYGVKD. CDR3 length equals 17 residues. The CDR3 nucleotides are TGTGCCATCAGATCATCAGGGGCTCTCTCTGGGGCCAACGTCCTGACTTTC. This sequence encodes CAIRSSGALSGANVLTF.

This chain links TRBV12-5 with TRBJ1-5, with a possible D match to TRBD1 (5 bases). The CDR3 sequence is 18 residues long. Trimming took 5 bases from V and 2 from J, leaving 22 bases between them. In germline, CDR1 is LGHNT, CDR2 FRNRAP. In DNA, the CDR3 is TGTGCTAGTGGTCCCCAGGTTAGGGCCTCGGGGGGCAATCAGCCCCAGCATTTT. Amino acids: CASGPQVRASGGNQPQHF. Supplemented by reference TRBV12-5 and TRBJ1-5, the full variable domain reads DARVTQTPRHKVTEMGQEVTMRCQPILGHNTVFWYRQTMMQGLELLAYFRNRAPLDDSGMPKDRFSAEMPDATLATLKIQPSEPRDSAVYFCASGPQVRASGGNQPQHFGDGTRLSIL.

In its sample, this clonotype was seen a few times. The V gene is TRBV7-2, the J gene TRBJ2-2; D remains ambiguous. The germline V gene encodes CDR1 SGHTA and CDR2 FQGNSA. This CDR3 has 16 amino acids. V was shortened by 2 bases and J by 1 base, with 11 bases between the two germline ends. The CDR3 region has the DNA TGTGCCAGCAGCTTATTATGGGCTCAGAACACCGGGGAGCTGTTTTTT. This codes for CASSLLWAQNTGELFF.

This clonotype was picked up a small number of times. The J gene is TRBJ1-1, the V gene TRBV27; TRBD1 might be the D (6 bases). Trimming stripped 7 bases from V and 0 bases from J, with 12 bases between. The CDR3 extends over 14 amino acids. The germline V gene encodes CDR1 MNHEY and CDR2 SMNVEV (reference sequence). Here the CDR3 reads CASNWTAVNTEAFF. The CDR3 nucleotides are TGTGCCAGCAATTGGACAGCCGTGAACACTGAAGCTTTCTTT.